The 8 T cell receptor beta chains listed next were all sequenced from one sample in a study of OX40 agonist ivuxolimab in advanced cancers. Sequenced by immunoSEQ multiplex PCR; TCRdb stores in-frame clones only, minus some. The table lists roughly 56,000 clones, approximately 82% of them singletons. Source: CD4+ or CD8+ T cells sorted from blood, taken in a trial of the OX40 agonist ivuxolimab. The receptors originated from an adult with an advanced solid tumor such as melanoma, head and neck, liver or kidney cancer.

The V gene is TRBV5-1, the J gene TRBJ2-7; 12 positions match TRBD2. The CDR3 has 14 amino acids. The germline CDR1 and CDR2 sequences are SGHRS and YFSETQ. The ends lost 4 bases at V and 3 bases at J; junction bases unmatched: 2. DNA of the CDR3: TGCGCCAGCAGCCCGACTAGCGGGAGCTACGAGCAGTACTTC. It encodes CASSPTSGSYEQYF.

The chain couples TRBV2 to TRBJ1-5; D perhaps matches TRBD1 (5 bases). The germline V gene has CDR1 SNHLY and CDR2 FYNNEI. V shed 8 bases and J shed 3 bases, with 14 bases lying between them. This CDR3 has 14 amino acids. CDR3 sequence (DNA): TGTGCCAGCGTCGGGACCTCATTCAATCAGCCCCAGCATTTT. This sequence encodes CASVGTSFNQPQHF.

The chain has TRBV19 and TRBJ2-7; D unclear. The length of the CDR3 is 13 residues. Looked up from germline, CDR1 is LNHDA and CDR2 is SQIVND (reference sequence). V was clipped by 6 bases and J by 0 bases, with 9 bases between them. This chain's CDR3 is CASSLVGSYEQYF. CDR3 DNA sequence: TGTGCCAGTAGCCTGGTGGGCTCCTACGAGCAGTACTTC.

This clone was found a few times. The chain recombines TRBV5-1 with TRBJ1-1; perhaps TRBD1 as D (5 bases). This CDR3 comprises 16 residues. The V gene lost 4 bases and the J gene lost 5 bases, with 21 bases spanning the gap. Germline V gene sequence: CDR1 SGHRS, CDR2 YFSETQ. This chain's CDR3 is CASSTGTGTAVTEAFF. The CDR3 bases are TGCGCCAGCAGCACTGGAACCGGGACGGCCGTGACTGAAGCTTTCTTT.

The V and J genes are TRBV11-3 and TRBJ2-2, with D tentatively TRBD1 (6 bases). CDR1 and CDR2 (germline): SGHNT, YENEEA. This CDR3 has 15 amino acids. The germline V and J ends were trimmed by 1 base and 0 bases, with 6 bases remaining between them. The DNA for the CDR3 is TGTGCCAGCAGCTTAGCAGGGGCGAACACCGGGGAGCTGTTTTTT. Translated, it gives CASSLAGANTGELFF.

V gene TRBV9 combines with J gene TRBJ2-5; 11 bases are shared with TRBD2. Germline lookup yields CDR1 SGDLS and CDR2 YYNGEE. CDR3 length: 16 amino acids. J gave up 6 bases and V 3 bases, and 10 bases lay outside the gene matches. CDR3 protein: CASSAPIAGGRQTQYF. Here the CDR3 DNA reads TGTGCCAGCAGCGCGCCGATAGCGGGGGGGCGACAGACCCAGTACTTC.

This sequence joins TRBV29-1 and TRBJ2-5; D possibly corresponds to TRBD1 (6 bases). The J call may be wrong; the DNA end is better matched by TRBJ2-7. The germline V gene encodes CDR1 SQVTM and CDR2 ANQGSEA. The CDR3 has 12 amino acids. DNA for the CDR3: TGCAGCGCGTGGCAGGGGATCTACGAGCAGTACTTC. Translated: CSAWQGIYEQYF.

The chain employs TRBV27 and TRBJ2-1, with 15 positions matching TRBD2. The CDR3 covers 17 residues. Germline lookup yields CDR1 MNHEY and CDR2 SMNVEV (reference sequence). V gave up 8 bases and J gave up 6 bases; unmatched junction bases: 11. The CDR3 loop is CASGRGTSGRRGNEQFF. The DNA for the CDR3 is TGTGCCAGCGGGCGGGGGACTAGCGGGAGGCGGGGCAATGAGCAGTTCTTC.